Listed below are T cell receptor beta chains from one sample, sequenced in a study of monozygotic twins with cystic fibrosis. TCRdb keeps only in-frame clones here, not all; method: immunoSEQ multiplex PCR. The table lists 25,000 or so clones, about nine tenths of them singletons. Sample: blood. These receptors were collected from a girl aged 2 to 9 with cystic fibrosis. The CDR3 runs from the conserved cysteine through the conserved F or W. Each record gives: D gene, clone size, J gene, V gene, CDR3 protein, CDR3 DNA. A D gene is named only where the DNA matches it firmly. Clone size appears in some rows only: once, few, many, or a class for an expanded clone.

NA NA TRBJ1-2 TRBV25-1 CASSEFRDKGSSILF TGTGCCAGCAGTGAATTCCGGGACAAAGGGTCCTCGATCCTCTTC
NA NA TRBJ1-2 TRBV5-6 CASSLVVGQLYGYTF TGTGCCAGCAGCTTGGTAGTCGGACAGCTCTATGGCTACACCTTC
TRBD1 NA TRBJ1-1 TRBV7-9 CASSHFRDRLDSGTEAFF TGTGCCAGCAGCCACTTCCGGGACAGGCTGGATTCGGGGACTGAAGCTTTCTTT
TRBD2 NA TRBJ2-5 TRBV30 CAWSHRLAGEKYQETQYF TGTGCCTGGAGCCATAGACTAGCGGGGGAGAAGTACCAAGAGACCCAGTACTTC
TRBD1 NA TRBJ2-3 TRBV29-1 CSAGQGASTDTQYF TGCAGCGCCGGACAGGGGGCTAGCACAGATACGCAGTATTTT
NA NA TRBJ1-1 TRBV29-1 CSVGATRGPNTEAFF TGCAGCGTTGGGGCAACACGGGGGCCGAACACTGAAGCTTTCTTT
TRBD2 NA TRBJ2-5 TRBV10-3 CAISLLAGGPETQYF TGTGCCATCAGTCTACTAGCGGGGGGGCCAGAGACCCAGTACTTC
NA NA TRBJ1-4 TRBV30 CAWSEGGNEKLFF TGTGCCTGGAGTGAGGGAGGAAATGAAAAACTGTTTTTT
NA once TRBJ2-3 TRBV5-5 CASSLIVSNTDTQYF TGTGCCAGCAGCTTAATAGTATCGAACACAGATACGCAGTATTTT
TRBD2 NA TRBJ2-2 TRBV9 CASSVGLADGELFF TGTGCCAGCAGCGTGGGACTAGCGGACGGGGAGCTGTTTTTT